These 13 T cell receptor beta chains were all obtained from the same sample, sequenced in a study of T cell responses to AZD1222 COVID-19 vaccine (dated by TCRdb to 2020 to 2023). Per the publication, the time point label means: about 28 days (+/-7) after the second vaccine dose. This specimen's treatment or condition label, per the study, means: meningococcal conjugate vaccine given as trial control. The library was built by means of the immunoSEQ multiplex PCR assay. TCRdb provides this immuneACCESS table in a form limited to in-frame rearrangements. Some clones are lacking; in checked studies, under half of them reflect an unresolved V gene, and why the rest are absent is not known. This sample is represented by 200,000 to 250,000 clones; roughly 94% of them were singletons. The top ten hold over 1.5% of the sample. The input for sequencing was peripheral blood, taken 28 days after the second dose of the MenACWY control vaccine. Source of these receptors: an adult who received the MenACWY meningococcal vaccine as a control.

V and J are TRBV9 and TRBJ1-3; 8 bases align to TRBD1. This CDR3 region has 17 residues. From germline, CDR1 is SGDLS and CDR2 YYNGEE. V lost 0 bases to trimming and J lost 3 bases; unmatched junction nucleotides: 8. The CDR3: CASSVVAQGAVGNTIYF. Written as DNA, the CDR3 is TGTGCCAGCAGCGTAGTTGCTCAGGGGGCTGTTGGAAACACCATATATTTT. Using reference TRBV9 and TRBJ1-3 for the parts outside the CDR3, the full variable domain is DSGVTQTPKHLITATGQRVTLRCSPRSGDLSVYWYQQSLDQGLQFLIQYYNGEERAKGNILERFSAQQFPDLHSELNLSSLELGDSALYFCASSVVAQGAVGNTIYFGEGSWLTVV.

For the CDR3, the DNA is TGTGCCAGCAGCGTCCAAGCGGGAGGGCCCACAGATACGCAGTATTTT. Its protein is CASSVQAGGPTDTQYF. The chain has TRBV7-2 and TRBJ2-3; 10 bases are shared with TRBD2. J lost 2 bases, V lost 5 bases, and 7 bases had no gene match. Germline-derived CDR1 and CDR2 are SGHTA and FQGNSA. The CDR3 spans 16 residues.

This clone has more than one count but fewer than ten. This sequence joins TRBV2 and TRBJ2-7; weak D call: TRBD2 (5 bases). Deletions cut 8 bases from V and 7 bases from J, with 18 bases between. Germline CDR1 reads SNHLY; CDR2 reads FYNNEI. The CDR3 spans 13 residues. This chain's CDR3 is CASGETNAIEQYF. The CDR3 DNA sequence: TGTGCCAGCGGGGAGACTAACGCCATAGAGCAGTACTTC.

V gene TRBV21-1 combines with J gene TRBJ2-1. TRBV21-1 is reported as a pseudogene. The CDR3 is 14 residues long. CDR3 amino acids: CATRTQSSYNEQFF. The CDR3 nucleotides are TGTGCCACTCGGACCCAAAGCTCCTACAATGAGCAGTTCTTC.

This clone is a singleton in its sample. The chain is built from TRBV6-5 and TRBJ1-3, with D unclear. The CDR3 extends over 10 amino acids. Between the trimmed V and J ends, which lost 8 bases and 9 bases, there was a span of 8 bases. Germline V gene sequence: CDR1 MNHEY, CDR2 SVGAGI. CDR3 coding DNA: TGTGCCAGCGTATTGGGCACCATATATTTT. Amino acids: CASVLGTIYF.

This chain's CDR3 is CASSPINRDPGYTF. The CDR3 DNA follows: TGTGCCAGCAGCCCAATAAACAGGGACCCTGGCTACACCTTC. This chain joins TRBV7-9 and TRBJ1-2, with a weak D call TRBD1 (6 bases). There are 14 residues in the CDR3. V was trimmed by 5 bases and J by 7 bases, leaving 17 bases between them. Germline V gene sequence: CDR1 SEHNR, CDR2 FQNEAQ (reference sequence).

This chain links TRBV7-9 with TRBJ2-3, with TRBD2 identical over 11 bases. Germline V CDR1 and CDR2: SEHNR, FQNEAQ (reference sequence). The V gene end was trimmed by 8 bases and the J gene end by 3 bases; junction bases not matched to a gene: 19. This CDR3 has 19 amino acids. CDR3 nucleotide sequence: TGTGCCAGCCGAGCTTCAGCCTTACTAGCGGGAGTTGGGACAGATACGCAGTATTTT. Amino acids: CASRASALLAGVGTDTQYF.

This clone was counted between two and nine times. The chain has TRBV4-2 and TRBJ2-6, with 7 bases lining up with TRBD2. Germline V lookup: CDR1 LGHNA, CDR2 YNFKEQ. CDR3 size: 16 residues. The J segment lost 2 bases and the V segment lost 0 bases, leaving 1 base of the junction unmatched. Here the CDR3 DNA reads TGTGCCAGCAGCCAAGATGGGGGGGCTGGGGCCAACGTCCTGACTTTC. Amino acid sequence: CASSQDGGAGANVLTF.

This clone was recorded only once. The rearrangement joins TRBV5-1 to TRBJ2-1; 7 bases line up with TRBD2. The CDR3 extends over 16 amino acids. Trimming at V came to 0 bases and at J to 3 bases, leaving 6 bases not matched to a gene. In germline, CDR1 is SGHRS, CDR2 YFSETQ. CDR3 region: CASSLGLADIYNEQFF. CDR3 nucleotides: TGCGCCAGCAGCTTGGGGCTAGCGGACATCTACAATGAGCAGTTCTTC. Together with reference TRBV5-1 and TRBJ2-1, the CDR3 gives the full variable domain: KAGVTQTPRYLIKTRGQQVTLSCSPISGHRSVSWYQQTPGQGLQFLFEYFSETQRNKGNFPGRFSGRQFSNSRSEMNVSTLELGDSALYLCASSLGLADIYNEQFFGPGTRLTVL.

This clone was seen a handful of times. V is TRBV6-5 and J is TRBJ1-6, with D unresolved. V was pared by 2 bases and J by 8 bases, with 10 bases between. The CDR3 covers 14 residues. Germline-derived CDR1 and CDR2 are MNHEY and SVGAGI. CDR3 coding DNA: TGTGCCAGCAGTTACGGGGTTTGGGATTCACCCCTCCACTTT. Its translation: CASSYGVWDSPLHF.

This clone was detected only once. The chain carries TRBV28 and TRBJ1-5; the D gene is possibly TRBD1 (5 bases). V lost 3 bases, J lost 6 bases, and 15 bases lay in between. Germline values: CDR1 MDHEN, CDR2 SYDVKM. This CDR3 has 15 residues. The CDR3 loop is CASSFLRGNSQPQHF. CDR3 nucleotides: TGTGCCAGCAGTTTTCTAAGGGGAAATAGTCAGCCCCAGCATTTT.

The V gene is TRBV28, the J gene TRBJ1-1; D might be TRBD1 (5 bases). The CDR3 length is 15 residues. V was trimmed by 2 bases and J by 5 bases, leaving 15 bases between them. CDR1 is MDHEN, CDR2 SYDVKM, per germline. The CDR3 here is CASSLRLRRGTEAFF. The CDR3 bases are TGTGCCAGCAGTTTAAGGCTTCGGAGGGGAACTGAAGCTTTCTTT.

Here the CDR3 DNA reads TGTGCCACCAGCAGAGAGACATCCTGGGAGGCCGGGGAGCTGTTTTTT. As protein: CATSRETSWEAGELFF. The chain links TRBV15 to TRBJ2-2; D is perhaps TRBD2 (6 bases). Trimming pared 0 bases from V and 6 bases from J, leaving 14 bases between. The CDR3 covers 16 residues. CDR1 and CDR2 from the germline V gene are LNHNV and YYDKDF (reference sequence).